Below are 32 T cell receptor beta chains sequenced from a single sample in a study of blood T cell repertoires in COVID-19. Here immunoSEQ multiplex PCR was the method, and the copy in TCRdb shows in-frame clones only, minus some. The top ten hold approximately 1.5% of the sample, which has about 190,000 clones, about nine tenths seen once. Sequencing input: peripheral blood. The receptors were gathered from a man aged 18 to 29 with active or convalescent COVID-19.

The V and J genes are TRBV5-4 and TRBJ2-5; 8 bases match TRBD2. The junction had 7 bases not matched to a gene; V was cut back by 6 bases and J by 0 bases. Germline V gene sequence: CDR1 SGHNT, CDR2 YYREEE (reference sequence). CDR3 length: 15 residues. The chain's CDR3 is CASNTGGRNQETQYF. The CDR3 nucleotides read TGTGCCAGCAATACAGGCGGGAGGAACCAAGAGACCCAGTACTTC.

V usage is TRBV19 and J usage is TRBJ1-3; no reliable D call. The CDR3 covers 16 residues. CDR1 and CDR2 from the germline V gene are LNHDA and SQIVND (reference sequence). The V gene lost 3 bases and the J gene lost 1 base, with 13 bases spanning the gap. For the CDR3, the DNA is TGTGCCAGTAGTATGGGCAGTTCCTTTTCTGGAAACACCATATATTTT. Residues: CASSMGSSFSGNTIYF. Drawing the rest from reference TRBV19 and TRBJ1-3, the complete variable domain is DGGITQSPKYLFRKEGQNVTLSCEQNLNHDAMYWYRQDPGQGLRLIYYSQIVNDFQKGDIAEGYSVSREKKESFPLTVTSAQKNPTAFYLCASSMGSSFSGNTIYFGEGSWLTVV.

The chain is built from TRBV4-1 and TRBJ1-1; the D is unclear. CDR1 and CDR2 from the germline V gene are MGHRA and YSYEKL. Trimming removed 2 bases at V and 5 bases at J, with 12 bases between. This CDR3 has 14 residues. CDR3 sequence (DNA): TGCGCCAGCAGCCAACTAGACGGAATTACTGAAGCTTTCTTT. Protein: CASSQLDGITEAFF.

The chain carries TRBV6-2 or TRBV6-3 and TRBJ2-1, with D possibly being TRBD2 (6 bases). This CDR3 has 15 amino acids. V lost 2 bases, J lost 2 bases, and 10 bases lay in between. Germline V gives CDR1 MNHEY, CDR2 SVGEGT. CDR3 protein: CASSYRLAAYNEQFF. The CDR3 nucleotides read TGTGCCAGCAGTTACCGATTAGCGGCCTACAATGAGCAGTTCTTC.

Concerning this clone itself: Given the absence of the conserved phenylalanine or tryptophan at the CDR3 end, a read error is likely. The limits of the CDR3 on the DNA are not certain, so only TCRdb's listed CDR3 is given. The chain is built from TRBV5-6 and TRBJ1-2; no check of the table's D call, TRBD1, against the DNA was made. The CDR3 is 13 residues long, ends included. Germline CDR1 is SGHDT and CDR2 is YYEEEE. The CDR3 sequence is CASSLAGQGVPSV.

The chain recombines TRBV5-6 with TRBJ2-7, with 13 positions matching TRBD2. Losses at the gene ends were 4 bases for V and 6 bases for J; bases not matched to a gene: 4. The germline V gene encodes CDR1 SGHDT and CDR2 YYEEEE. The CDR3 runs to 14 residues. CDR3 in DNA: TGTGCCAGCAGCCCGGGACTAGCGGGGTTCGAGCAGTACTTC. Translating gives CASSPGLAGFEQYF.

This rearrangement joins TRBV5-5 to TRBJ2-7; possible D gene TRBD2, 5 bases. The germline gives CDR1 SGHKS, CDR2 YYEKEE (reference sequence). The CDR3 consists of 15 residues. The germline V and J ends were trimmed by 0 bases and 4 bases, with 14 bases remaining between them. Here the CDR3 reads CASSLGLGAGYEQYF. CDR3 coding DNA: TGTGCCAGCAGCTTGGGTCTGGGAGCCGGGTACGAGCAGTACTTC.

This chain uses TRBV5-4 with TRBJ1-2; D might be TRBD1 (5 bases). The CDR3 extends over 15 amino acids. Trimming removed 0 bases at V and 8 bases at J, with 17 bases between. From germline, CDR1 is SGHNT and CDR2 YYREEE (reference sequence). The CDR3 coding sequence is TGTGCCAGCAGCTTGGAGAGGCAGGCAGGGCGCGGCTACACCTTC. Protein: CASSLERQAGRGYTF.

The gene calls are TRBV6-4 and TRBJ2-2; 8 nucleotides match TRBD1. Germline CDR1 reads MRHNA; CDR2 reads SNTAGT. The CDR3 contains 16 residues. The V segment lost 0 bases and the J segment 4 bases; nucleotides outside the gene matches: 4. For the CDR3, the DNA is TGTGCCAGCAGTGACTCTGCAGGGGGCGCCACCGGGGAGCTGTTTTTT. The encoded protein is CASSDSAGGATGELFF.

This clone was observed a single time. The V and J genes are TRBV10-3 and TRBJ2-5; perhaps TRBD2 as D (5 bases). Deletions cut 3 bases from V and 5 bases from J, with 10 bases between. The CDR3 consists of 13 residues. Germline V gives CDR1 ENHRY, CDR2 SYGVKD. DNA for the CDR3: TGTGCCATCAGTGATGATCCGGGGGAGACCCAGTACTTC. Protein: CAISDDPGETQYF.

The chain has TRBV11-2 and TRBJ2-3, with 7 bases fitting TRBD2. CDR3 size: 16 residues. From germline, CDR1 is SGHAT and CDR2 FQNNGV. With 5 bases clipped from V and 4 bases from J, the junction kept 12 bases outside the gene matches. The CDR3 region is CASSRTGQGGPDTQYF. CDR3 DNA sequence: TGTGCCAGCAGCCGTACGGGGCAGGGAGGGCCAGATACGCAGTATTTT.

The J gene is TRBJ2-2, the V gene TRBV7-2; no clear D. Germline V gene sequence: CDR1 SGHTA, CDR2 FQGNSA. The CDR3 has 12 residues. The V end lost 2 bases, the J end lost 8 bases, and 6 bases lay between the germline ends. The CDR3 DNA follows: TGTGCCAGCAGCTTATCTGTGGGGGAGCTGTTTTTT. This translates into CASSLSVGELFF.

The chain uses TRBV3-1 (or the pseudogene TRBV3-2) and TRBJ1-6; 7 positions agree with TRBD1. Germline V lookup: CDR1 LGHDT, CDR2 YNNKEL (reference sequence). The CDR3 sequence is 16 residues long. Unmatched junction bases numbered 6, after V lost 4 bases and J lost 3 bases. CDR3 sequence reads: CASSRTTGIYNSPLHF. As DNA, the CDR3 is TGTGCCAGCAGCCGAACGACAGGGATCTATAATTCACCCCTCCACTTT.

The chain joins TRBV7-8 to TRBJ2-3; D is unresolved. This CDR3 is 13 amino acids long. Germline CDR1 SGHVS, CDR2 FQNEAQ. Trimming shortened V by 5 bases and J by 6 bases, and 12 bases separated the two germline ends. The CDR3 region has the DNA TGTGCCAGCAGCCCTGGGCATGGGGATACGCAGTATTTT. It encodes CASSPGHGDTQYF.

This chain connects TRBV27 to TRBJ1-6; TRBD1 agrees at 9 bases. CDR3 size: 13 residues. Looked up from germline, CDR1 is MNHEY and CDR2 is SMNVEV (reference sequence). V lost 6 bases to trimming and J lost 7 bases; unmatched junction nucleotides: 1. The CDR3 loop is CASRTGGNSPLHF. The CDR3 DNA reads TGTGCCAGCAGGACAGGGGGGAATTCACCCCTCCACTTT.

V is TRBV5-4 and J is TRBJ2-3; 7 nucleotides align to TRBD2. J gave up 4 bases and V 4 bases, and 12 bases lay outside the gene matches. Germline-derived CDR1 and CDR2 are SGHNT and YYREEE (reference sequence). The CDR3 has 16 residues. CDR3: CASSPRRDYISDTQYF. The CDR3 nucleotides are TGTGCCAGCAGCCCACGCCGGGACTATATATCAGATACGCAGTATTTT.

The chain has TRBV6-2 or TRBV6-3 and TRBJ1-2; D remains unclear. Trimming left V 5 bases short and J 2 bases short, with 12 bases between. Germline V gene lookup returns CDR1 MNHEY and CDR2 SVGEGT. The CDR3 extends over 14 amino acids. CDR3: CASSLRGQNYGYTF. The CDR3 coding sequence is TGTGCCAGCAGTCTCCGAGGGCAGAACTATGGCTACACCTTC.

The chain is built from TRBV19 and TRBJ1-2, with D perhaps matching TRBD1 (5 bases). CDR3 size: 14 residues. Deletions cut 3 bases from V and 2 bases from J, with 10 bases between. Germline loops: CDR1 LNHDA, CDR2 SQIVND (reference sequence). CDR3 protein: CASSIPGGNYGYTF. Here the CDR3 DNA reads TGTGCCAGTAGTATCCCCGGGGGGAACTATGGCTACACCTTC.

The chain combines TRBV2 with TRBJ2-3; 12 bases map to TRBD2. Losses at the gene ends were 0 bases for V and 0 bases for J; bases not matched to a gene: 7. The CDR3 consists of 19 residues. CDR1 and CDR2 (germline): SNHLY, FYNNEI. The CDR3 DNA reads as TGTGCCAGCAGTGAAGCAGGCCTAGCGGGGGGGCGGAGCACAGATACGCAGTATTTT. This codes for CASSEAGLAGGRSTDTQYF.

CDR3 residues: CASSQGTATMNTEAFF. CDR3 DNA sequence: TGCGCCAGCAGCCAAGGGACAGCGACAATGAACACTGAAGCTTTCTTT. J is TRBJ1-1 and V is TRBV4-3, with D tentatively TRBD1 (6 bases). V was pared by 1 base and J by 0 bases, with 12 bases between. The length of the CDR3 is 16 residues. Germline CDR1 and CDR2: LGHNA and YSLEER.

The CDR3 sequence: CASSLQAFGGQYF. The CDR3 nucleotides are TGCGCCAGCAGCTTGCAGGCTTTCGGGGGGCAGTACTTC. The chain uses TRBV5-1 and TRBJ2-7; D may be TRBD2 (6 bases). The germline V gene encodes CDR1 SGHRS and CDR2 YFSETQ. Trimming removed 1 base at V and 9 bases at J, with 14 bases between. This CDR3 is 13 amino acids long. Combining the CDR3 with reference TRBV5-1 and TRBJ2-7 gives the whole variable domain KAGVTQTPRYLIKTRGQQVTLSCSPISGHRSVSWYQQTPGQGLQFLFEYFSETQRNKGNFPGRFSGRQFSNSRSEMNVSTLELGDSALYLCASSLQAFGGQYFGPGTRLTVT.

The chain combines TRBV2 with TRBJ1-5; D is perhaps TRBD1 (6 bases). The CDR3 sequence is 14 residues long. Trimming cost V 6 bases and J 3 bases, with 12 bases left between them. Per the germline V gene, CDR1 is SNHLY and CDR2 is FYNNEI. The CDR3 spells CASSGTRVNQPQHF. CDR3 DNA sequence: TGTGCCAGCAGCGGGACAAGGGTCAATCAGCCCCAGCATTTT. The full variable domain, with the rest looked up from reference TRBV2 and TRBJ1-5, is EPEVTQTPSHQVTQMGQEVILRCVPISNHLYFYWYRQILGQKVEFLVSFYNNEISEKSEIFDDQFSVERPDGSNFTLKIRSTKLEDSAMYFCASSGTRVNQPQHFGDGTRLSIL.

This clone occurred once. One end of the junction is discordant with germline, which a read error may explain. The rearrangement uses TRBV6-2 or TRBV6-3 and TRBJ2-7, with 8 bases aligning to TRBD2. The germline V gene encodes CDR1 MNHEY and CDR2 SVGEGT. The CDR3 is made up of 15 amino acids. In DNA, the CDR3 is TGTGCCAGCAGTTACGTTGCGGGAGGCTCCCACGAGCAGTACTTC. Translating it yields CASSYVAGGSHEQYF.

The V gene is TRBV5-1, the J gene TRBJ2-7, with TRBD1 matching 7 bases. The germline CDR1 and CDR2 sequences are SGHRS and YFSETQ. CDR3 length equals 17 residues. V shed 0 bases and J 6 bases; nucleotides not matched to a gene: 15. CDR3 amino acids: CASSLGHLGGGQFEQYF. In DNA, the CDR3 is TGCGCCAGCAGCTTGGGCCACTTGGGTGGGGGACAGTTCGAGCAGTACTTC.

CDR3 bases: TGTGCCACCAGCAGACATAGCAGGGGGGCCTGGAACACTGAAGCTTTCTTT. Its translation is CATSRHSRGAWNTEAFF. This chain uses TRBV15 with TRBJ1-1; 7 bases are a match to TRBD1. This CDR3 has 17 residues. The germline CDR1 and CDR2 sequences are LNHNV and YYDKDF (reference sequence). V trimming: 2 bases; J trimming: 1 base; junction bases outside the gene matches: 10.

The gene calls are TRBV5-1 and TRBJ1-1; D unresolved. The CDR3 runs to 14 residues. With 4 bases removed from V and 0 bases from J, the gap between germline ends came to 10 bases. Germline CDR1 and CDR2: SGHRS and YFSETQ. CDR3 DNA: TGCGCCAGCAGCACCCCGGGTGTGAACACTGAAGCTTTCTTT. Residues: CASSTPGVNTEAFF.

The chain recombines TRBV9 with TRBJ2-3, with 9 bases that match TRBD2. V shed 6 bases and J 4 bases; nucleotides not matched to a gene: 9. Germline CDR1 reads SGDLS; CDR2 reads YYNGEE. The CDR3 has 15 amino acids. CDR3 DNA sequence: TGTGCCAGCACCTATAGCGGGAGAGGCCCAGATACGCAGTATTTT. As protein: CASTYSGRGPDTQYF.

The chain couples TRBV6-2 or TRBV6-3 to TRBJ2-7, with a tentative D call TRBD2 (6 bases). Trimming removed 5 bases from V and 3 bases from J, with 17 bases in between. CDR1 is MNHEY, CDR2 SVGEGT, per germline. The CDR3 contains 15 residues. CDR3 sequence: CASSKTRGSVYEQYF. CDR3 nucleotides: TGTGCCAGCAGTAAGACTCGGGGGTCCGTCTACGAGCAGTACTTC.

The chain recombines TRBV27 with TRBJ1-2; D not certain. Per germline, CDR1 MNHEY and CDR2 SMNVEV (reference sequence). The CDR3 has 14 residues. The V end was cut by 4 bases, the J end by 8 bases, with 17 bases between. CDR3 sequence: CASSSPVTIRGYTF. CDR3 nucleotide sequence: TGTGCCAGCAGTTCCCCGGTCACTATTCGGGGCTACACCTTC.

The chain is built from TRBV12-5 and TRBJ1-3; TRBD1 might be the D (5 bases). Germline V lookup: CDR1 LGHNT, CDR2 FRNRAP. V lost 7 bases to trimming and J lost 1 base, with 14 bases between them. CDR3 length: 15 residues. In DNA form, the CDR3 reads TGTGCTAGTGCCCTCCCCCAGGGTTCTGGAAACACCATATATTTT. This sequence encodes CASALPQGSGNTIYF.

The chain employs TRBV19 and TRBJ2-5; weak D call: TRBD2 (6 bases). This CDR3 comprises 14 residues. Trimming pared 0 bases from V and 2 bases from J, leaving 7 bases between. The germline V gene has CDR1 LNHDA and CDR2 SQIVND (reference sequence). The CDR3 DNA is TGTGCCAGTAGTATAGATGGGACTCAAGAGACCCAGTACTTC. Translation: CASSIDGTQETQYF.

The chain couples TRBV5-1 to TRBJ2-2; no clear D. CDR1 is SGHRS, CDR2 YFSETQ, per germline. The CDR3 length is 13 residues. Between the trimmed V and J ends, which lost 2 bases and 5 bases, there was a span of 7 bases. CDR3 nucleotide sequence: TGCGCCAGCAGCTTACAGAGTACCGGGGAGCTGTTTTTT. Amino acids: CASSLQSTGELFF. Looking up the rest from reference TRBV5-1 and TRBJ2-2 gives the full variable domain: KAGVTQTPRYLIKTRGQQVTLSCSPISGHRSVSWYQQTPGQGLQFLFEYFSETQRNKGNFPGRFSGRQFSNSRSEMNVSTLELGDSALYLCASSLQSTGELFFGEGSRLTVL.